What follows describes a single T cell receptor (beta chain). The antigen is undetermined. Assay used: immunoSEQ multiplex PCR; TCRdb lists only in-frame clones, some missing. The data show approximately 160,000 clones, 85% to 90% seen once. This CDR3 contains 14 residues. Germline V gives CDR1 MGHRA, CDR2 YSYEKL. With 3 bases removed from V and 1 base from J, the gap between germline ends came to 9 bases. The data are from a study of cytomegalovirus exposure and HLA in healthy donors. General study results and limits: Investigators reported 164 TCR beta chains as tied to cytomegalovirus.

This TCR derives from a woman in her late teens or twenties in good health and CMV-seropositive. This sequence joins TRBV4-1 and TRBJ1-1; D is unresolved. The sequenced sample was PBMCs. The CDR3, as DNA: TGCGCCAGCAGCCATAAACAGTCGAACACTGAAGCTTTCTTT. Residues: CASSHKQSNTEAFF.